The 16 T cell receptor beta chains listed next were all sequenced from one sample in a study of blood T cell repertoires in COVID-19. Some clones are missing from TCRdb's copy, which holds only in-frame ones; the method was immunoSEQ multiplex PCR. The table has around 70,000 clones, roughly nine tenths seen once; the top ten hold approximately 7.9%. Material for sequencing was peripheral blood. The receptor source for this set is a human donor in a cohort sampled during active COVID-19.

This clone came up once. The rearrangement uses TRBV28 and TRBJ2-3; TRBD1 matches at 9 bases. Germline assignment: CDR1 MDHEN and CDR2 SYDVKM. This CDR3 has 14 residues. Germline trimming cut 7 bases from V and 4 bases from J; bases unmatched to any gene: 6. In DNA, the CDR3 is TGTGCCAGCACTCCGGGACAGGGCGCAGATACGCAGTATTTT. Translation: CASTPGQGADTQYF.

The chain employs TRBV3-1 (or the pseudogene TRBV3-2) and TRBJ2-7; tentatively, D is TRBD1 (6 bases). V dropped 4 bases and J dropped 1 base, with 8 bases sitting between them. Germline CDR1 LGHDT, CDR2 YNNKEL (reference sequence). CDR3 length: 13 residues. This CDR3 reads CASSLQGSYEQYF. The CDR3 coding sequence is TGTGCCAGCAGCCTACAGGGTTCCTACGAGCAGTACTTC.

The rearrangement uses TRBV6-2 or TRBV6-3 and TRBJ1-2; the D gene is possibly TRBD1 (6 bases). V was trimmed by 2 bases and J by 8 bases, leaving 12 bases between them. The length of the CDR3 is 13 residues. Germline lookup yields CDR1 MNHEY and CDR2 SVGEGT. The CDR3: CASSYDRRRGYTF. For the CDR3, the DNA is TGTGCCAGCAGTTACGACAGGCGGCGGGGCTACACCTTC.

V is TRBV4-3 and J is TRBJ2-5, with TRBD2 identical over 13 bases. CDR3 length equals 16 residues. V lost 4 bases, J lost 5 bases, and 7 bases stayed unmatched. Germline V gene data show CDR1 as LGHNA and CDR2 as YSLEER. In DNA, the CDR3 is TGCGCCAGCAGCCGTACTAGCGGGGGGGCCGGGGAGACCCAGTACTTC. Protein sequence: CASSRTSGGAGETQYF.

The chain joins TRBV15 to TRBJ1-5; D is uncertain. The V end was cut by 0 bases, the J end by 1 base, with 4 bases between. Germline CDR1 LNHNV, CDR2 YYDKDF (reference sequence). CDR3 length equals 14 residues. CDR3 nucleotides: TGTGCCACCAGCAGAGATCGGAGCAATCAGCCCCAGCATTTT. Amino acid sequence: CATSRDRSNQPQHF.

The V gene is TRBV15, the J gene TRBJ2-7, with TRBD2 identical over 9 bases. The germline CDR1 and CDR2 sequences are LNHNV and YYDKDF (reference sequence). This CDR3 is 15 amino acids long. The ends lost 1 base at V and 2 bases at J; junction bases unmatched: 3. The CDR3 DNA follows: TGTGCCACCAGCAGAGCGACTAGCGGCACCTACGAGCAGTACTTC. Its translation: CATSRATSGTYEQYF. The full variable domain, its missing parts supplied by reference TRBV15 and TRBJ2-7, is DAMVIQNPRYQVTQFGKPVTLSCSQTLNHNVMYWYQQKSSQAPKLLFHYYDKDFNNEADTPDNFQSRRPNTSFCFLDIRSPGLGDTAMYLCATSRATSGTYEQYFGPGTRLTVT.

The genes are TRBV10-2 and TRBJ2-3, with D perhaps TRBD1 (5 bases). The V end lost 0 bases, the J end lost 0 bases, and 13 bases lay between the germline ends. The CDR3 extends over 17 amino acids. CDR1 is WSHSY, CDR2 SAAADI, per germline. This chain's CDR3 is CASSESYRSASTDTQYF. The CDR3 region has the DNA TGCGCCAGCAGTGAGTCCTACAGGAGTGCTAGCACAGATACGCAGTATTTT.

CDR3 residues: CASSQDRGDQPQHF. The CDR3 DNA follows: TGTGCCAGCAGCCAAGACCGGGGGGATCAGCCCCAGCATTTT. This chain joins TRBV3-1 (or the pseudogene TRBV3-2) and TRBJ1-5, with a weak D call TRBD1 (5 bases). CDR3 length: 14 residues. V was pared by 0 bases and J by 5 bases, with 8 bases between. Germline V gene lookup returns CDR1 LGHDT and CDR2 YNNKEL (reference sequence).

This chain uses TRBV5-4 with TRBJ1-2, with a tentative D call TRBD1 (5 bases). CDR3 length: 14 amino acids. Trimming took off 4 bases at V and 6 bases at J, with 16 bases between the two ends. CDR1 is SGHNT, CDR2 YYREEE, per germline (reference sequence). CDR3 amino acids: CASSPTGGGDGYTF. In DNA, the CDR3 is TGTGCCAGCAGCCCAACCGGGGGAGGGGATGGCTACACCTTC.

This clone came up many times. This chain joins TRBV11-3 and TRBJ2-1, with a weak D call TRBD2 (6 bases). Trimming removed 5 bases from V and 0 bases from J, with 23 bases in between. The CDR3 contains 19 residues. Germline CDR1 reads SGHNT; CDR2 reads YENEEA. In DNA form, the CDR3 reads TGTGCCAGCAGCCCGCCGATTAGCGGAGCCCCCTCCTCCTACAATGAGCAGTTCTTC. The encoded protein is CASSPPISGAPSSYNEQFF.

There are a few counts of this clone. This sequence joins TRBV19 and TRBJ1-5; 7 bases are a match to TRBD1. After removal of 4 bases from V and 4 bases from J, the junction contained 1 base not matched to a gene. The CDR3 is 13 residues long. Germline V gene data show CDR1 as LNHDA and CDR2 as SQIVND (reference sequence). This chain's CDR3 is CASSTQGNQPQHF. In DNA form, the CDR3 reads TGTGCCAGTAGTACACAGGGGAATCAGCCCCAGCATTTT.

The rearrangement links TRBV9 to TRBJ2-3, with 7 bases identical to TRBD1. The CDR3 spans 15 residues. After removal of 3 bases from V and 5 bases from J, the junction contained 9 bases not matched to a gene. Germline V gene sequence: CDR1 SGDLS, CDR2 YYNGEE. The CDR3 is CASSGGGHRGDTQYF. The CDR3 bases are TGTGCCAGCAGCGGAGGGGGACACAGGGGAGATACGCAGTATTTT.

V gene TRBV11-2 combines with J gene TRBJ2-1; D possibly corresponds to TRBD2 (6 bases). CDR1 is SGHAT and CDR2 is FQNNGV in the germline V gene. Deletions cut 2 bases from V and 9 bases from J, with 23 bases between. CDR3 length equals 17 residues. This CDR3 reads CASSLYNPTSLSIEQFF. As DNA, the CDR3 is TGTGCCAGCAGCTTATATAATCCGACTAGTCTCTCCATTGAGCAGTTCTTC. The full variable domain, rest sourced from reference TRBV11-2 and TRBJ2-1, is EAGVAQSPRYKIIEKRQSVAFWCNPISGHATLYWYQQILGQGPKLLIQFQNNGVVDDSQLPKDRFSAERLKGVDSTLKIQPAKLEDSAVYLCASSLYNPTSLSIEQFFGPGTRLTVL.

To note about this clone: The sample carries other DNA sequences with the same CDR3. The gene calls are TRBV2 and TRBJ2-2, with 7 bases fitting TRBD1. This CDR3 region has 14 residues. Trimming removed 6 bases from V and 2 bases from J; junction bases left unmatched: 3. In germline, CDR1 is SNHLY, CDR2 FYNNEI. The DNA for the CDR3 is TGTGCCAGCAGGAGGGACAGAAACACCGGGGAGCTGTTTTTT. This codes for CASRRDRNTGELFF. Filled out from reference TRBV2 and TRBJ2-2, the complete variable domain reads EPEVTQTPSHQVTQMGQEVILRCVPISNHLYFYWYRQILGQKVEFLVSFYNNEISEKSEIFDDQFSVERPDGSNFTLKIRSTKLEDSAMYFCASRRDRNTGELFFGEGSRLTVL.

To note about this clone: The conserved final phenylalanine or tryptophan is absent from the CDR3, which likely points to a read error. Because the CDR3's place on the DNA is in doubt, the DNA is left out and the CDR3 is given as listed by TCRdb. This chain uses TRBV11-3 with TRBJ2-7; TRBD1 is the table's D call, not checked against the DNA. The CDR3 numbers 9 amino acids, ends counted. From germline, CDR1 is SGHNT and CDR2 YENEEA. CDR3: CASSSTQRN.

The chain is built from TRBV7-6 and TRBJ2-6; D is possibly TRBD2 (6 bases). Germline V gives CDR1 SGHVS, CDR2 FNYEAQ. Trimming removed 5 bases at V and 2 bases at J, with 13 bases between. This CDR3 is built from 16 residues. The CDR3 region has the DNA TGTGCCAGCAGCCCCAGACTAGGGGCTGGGGCCAACGTCCTGACTTTC. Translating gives CASSPRLGAGANVLTF.